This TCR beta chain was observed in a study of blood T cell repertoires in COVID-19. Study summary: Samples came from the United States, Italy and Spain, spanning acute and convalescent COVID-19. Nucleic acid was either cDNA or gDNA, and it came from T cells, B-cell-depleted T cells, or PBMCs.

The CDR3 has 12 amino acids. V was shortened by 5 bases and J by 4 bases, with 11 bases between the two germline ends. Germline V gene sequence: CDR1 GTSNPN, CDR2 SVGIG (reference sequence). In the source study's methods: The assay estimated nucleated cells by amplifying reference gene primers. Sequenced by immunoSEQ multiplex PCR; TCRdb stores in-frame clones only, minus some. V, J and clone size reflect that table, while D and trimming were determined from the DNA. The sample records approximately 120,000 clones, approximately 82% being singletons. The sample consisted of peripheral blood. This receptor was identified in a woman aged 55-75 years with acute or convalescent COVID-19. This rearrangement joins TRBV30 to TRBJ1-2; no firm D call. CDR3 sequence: CAWGTVGYGYTF. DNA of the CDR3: TGTGCCTGGGGAACAGTCGGCTATGGCTACACCTTC.